This T cell receptor (beta chain) was identified during a study of cytomegalovirus exposure and HLA in healthy donors. This clone was counted a single time. While unrecorded immune exposures were likely, the donors were nominally healthy when sampled. This CDR3 spans 18 amino acids. From germline, CDR1 is SEHNR and CDR2 FQNEAQ (reference sequence). Trimming stripped 4 bases from V and 4 bases from J, with 22 bases between. PCR primers comprised 60 Vbeta and 13 Jbeta primers. Generated by immunoSEQ multiplex PCR, the TCRdb table keeps only in-frame clones and is missing some. Of 110,000 to 150,000 clones in the sample, roughly 10% were seen once.

The rearrangement uses TRBV7-9 and TRBJ1-4; possibly TRBD1 for D (6 bases). This TCR came from a male donor in good health and CMV-seronegative. The sample taken for sequencing was PBMCs. The CDR3: CASSSGRDTPPGNEKLFF. The DNA for the CDR3 is TGTGCCAGCAGCTCAGGCCGGGACACACCACCGGGTAATGAAAAACTGTTTTTT.